Reported below is one T cell receptor beta chain. The antigen is not known. V dropped 5 bases and J dropped 0 bases, with 13 bases sitting between them. The CDR3 runs to 15 residues. Germline V gene data show CDR1 as SEHNR and CDR2 as FQNEAQ (reference sequence). These data are taken from a study of cytomegalovirus exposure and HLA in healthy donors. Study at large: The same platform used for the approximately 700 first-cohort repertoires was also used for the 100 to 150 validation repertoires, as a later analysis reported.

An approximately 130-subject validation cohort, separate from the approximately 700-subject first cohort, supplied the donors. General observations from the study: The classifier was said to identify cytomegalovirus status with high specificity and sensitivity. Rarity held for most TCR sequences, but there were some public TCRs that occurred in many donors.

Some clones are missing from TCRdb's copy, which holds only in-frame ones; the method was immunoSEQ multiplex PCR. This sample has tens of thousands of clones; 90% to 95% occur once, and the top ten carry about 3.6%. The chain links TRBV7-9 to TRBJ1-2, with a possible D match to TRBD1 (6 bases). This clonotype was obtained from a woman in her 30s in good health and CMV-seronegative. The sequenced sample consisted of PBMCs. CDR3 region: CASSLDSRTNYGYTF. In nucleotides, the CDR3 is TGTGCCAGCAGCCTGGACAGCCGAACTAACTATGGCTACACCTTC.